This T cell receptor (beta chain) appears in the sequencing data of a study of blood T cell repertoires in COVID-19. The overall study: In each case, the material was cDNA or gDNA derived from T cells, B-cell-depleted T cells, or PBMCs.

The germline V and J ends were trimmed by 7 bases and 0 bases, with 13 bases remaining between them. CDR1 and CDR2 from the germline V gene are MNHEY and SVGAGI. The CDR3 loop spans 15 amino acids. Some clones are missing from TCRdb's copy, which holds only in-frame ones; the method was immunoSEQ multiplex PCR. Here the sample spans some 380,000 clones, roughly 89% being singletons. Material for sequencing was peripheral blood. This chain joins TRBV6-5 and TRBJ2-1; a possible D gene is TRBD1 (6 bases). This TCR was sampled from a young man with active or convalescent COVID-19. The CDR3 region is CASKEVTGSYNEQFF. The CDR3 DNA reads as TGTGCCAGCAAGGAGGTGACAGGCTCCTACAATGAGCAGTTCTTC.